The entry below describes one TCR beta chain. This record comes from a study of T cell changes during pregnancy in multiple sclerosis. CDR3 size: 13 residues. Germline V gene lookup returns CDR1 MNHNY and CDR2 SVGAGI (reference sequence). J was trimmed by 1 base and V by 8 bases; bases with no gene match: 4. Assay: immunoSEQ multiplex PCR; the TCRdb copy retains only in-frame clones and omits some. The table includes 60,000 to 65,000 clones, around nine tenths detected once. The source was peripheral blood, collected in the second trimester of pregnancy. This receptor was obtained from a female donor with multiple sclerosis, enrolled in a pregnancy study. The chain recombines TRBV6-6 with TRBJ2-5, with 7 bases aligning to TRBD1. The CDR3 is CASRGQVQETQYF. The DNA of the CDR3 is TGTGCCAGCCGAGGACAGGTCCAAGAGACCCAGTACTTC.